Sequencing of this TCR beta chain was carried out in a study of tumor and adjacent non-tumor tissue in lung cancer. The CDR3 is 17 amino acids. From germline, CDR1 is MNHEY and CDR2 SVGAGI. The template was RNA from unsorted bulk tissue. Distant lung tissue was collected more than 3 cm away from the tumor edge. A word on this clonotype: Its antigen is still unknown. An end of the junction differs from the germline gene, which may be a read error.

The library came from three nested PCR rounds adapted from ARM-PCR protocols. MiXCR, applied by TCRdb to the multiplex PCR reads, yields one record per CDR3 protein. The sample lists about 80,000 distinct CDR3 sequences; roughly 80% were seen once. Study results and limitations: Compared with tumor, normal lung showed significantly lower TCR diversity.

Sequenced sample: distant non-tumor lung tissue. The genes are TRBV6-5 and TRBJ2-6; the match to TRBD2 covers 10 bases. This clonotype was sampled from a man in his fifties or sixties with non-small cell lung cancer. The CDR3 protein is CASSLAGVSSGVNDLSF. The DNA of the CDR3 is TGTGCCAGCAGCCTAGCGGGAGTCAGCTCTGGGGTCAACGACCTGTCTTTC.